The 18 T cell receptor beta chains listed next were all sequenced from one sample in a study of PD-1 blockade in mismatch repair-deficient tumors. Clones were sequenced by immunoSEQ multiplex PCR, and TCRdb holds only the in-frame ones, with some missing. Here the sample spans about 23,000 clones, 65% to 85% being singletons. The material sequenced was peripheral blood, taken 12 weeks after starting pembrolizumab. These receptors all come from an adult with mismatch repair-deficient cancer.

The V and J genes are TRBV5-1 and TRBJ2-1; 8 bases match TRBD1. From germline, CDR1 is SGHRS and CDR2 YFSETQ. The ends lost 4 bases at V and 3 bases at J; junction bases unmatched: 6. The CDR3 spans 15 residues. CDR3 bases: TGCGCCAGCAGCCTAGGGGGACAGGTCTACAATGAGCAGTTCTTC. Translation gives CASSLGGQVYNEQFF.

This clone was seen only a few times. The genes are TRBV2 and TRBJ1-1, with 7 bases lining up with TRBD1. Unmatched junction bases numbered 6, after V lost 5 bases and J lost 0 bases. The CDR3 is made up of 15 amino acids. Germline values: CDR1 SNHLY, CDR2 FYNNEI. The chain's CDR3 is CASSWGDSMNTEAFF. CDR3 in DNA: TGTGCCAGCAGTTGGGGGGACAGTATGAACACTGAAGCTTTCTTT.

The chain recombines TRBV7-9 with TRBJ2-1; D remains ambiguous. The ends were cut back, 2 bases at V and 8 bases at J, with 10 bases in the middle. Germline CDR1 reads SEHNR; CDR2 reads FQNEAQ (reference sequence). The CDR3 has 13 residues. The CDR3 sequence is CASSLPNNHEQFF. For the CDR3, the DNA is TGTGCCAGCAGCTTACCCAACAACCATGAGCAGTTCTTC.

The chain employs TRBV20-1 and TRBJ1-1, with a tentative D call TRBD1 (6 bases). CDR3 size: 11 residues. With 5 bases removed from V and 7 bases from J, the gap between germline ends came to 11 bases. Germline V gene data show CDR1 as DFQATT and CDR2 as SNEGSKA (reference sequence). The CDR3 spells CSAHTGIEAFF. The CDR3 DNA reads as TGCAGTGCTCATACAGGGATTGAAGCTTTCTTT.

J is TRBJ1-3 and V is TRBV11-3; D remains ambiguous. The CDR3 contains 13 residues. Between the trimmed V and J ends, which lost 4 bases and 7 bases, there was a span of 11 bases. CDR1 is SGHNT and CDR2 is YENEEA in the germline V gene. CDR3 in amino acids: CASSSFGRNTIYF. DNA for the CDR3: TGTGCCAGCAGCTCTTTCGGCCGGAACACCATATATTTT. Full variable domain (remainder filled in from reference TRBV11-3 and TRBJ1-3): EAGVVQSPRYKIIEKKQPVAFWCNPISGHNTLYWYLQNLGQGPELLIRYENEEAVDDSQLPKDRFSAERLKGVDSTLKIQPAELGDSAVYLCASSSFGRNTIYFGEGSWLTVV.

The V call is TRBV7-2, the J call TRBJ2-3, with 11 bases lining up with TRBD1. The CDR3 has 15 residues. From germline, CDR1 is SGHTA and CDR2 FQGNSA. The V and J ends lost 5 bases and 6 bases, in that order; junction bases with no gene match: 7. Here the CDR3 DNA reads TGTGCCAGCAGCACGCAGGACAGGGGGCCGGATACGCAGTATTTT. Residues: CASSTQDRGPDTQYF.

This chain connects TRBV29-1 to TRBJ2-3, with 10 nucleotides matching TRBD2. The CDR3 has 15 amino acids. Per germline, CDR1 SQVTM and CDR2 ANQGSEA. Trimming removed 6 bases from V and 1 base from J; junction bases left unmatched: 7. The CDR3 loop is CSVDLAGDGTDTQYF. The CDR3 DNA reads TGCAGCGTAGATCTAGCGGGAGACGGCACAGATACGCAGTATTTT.

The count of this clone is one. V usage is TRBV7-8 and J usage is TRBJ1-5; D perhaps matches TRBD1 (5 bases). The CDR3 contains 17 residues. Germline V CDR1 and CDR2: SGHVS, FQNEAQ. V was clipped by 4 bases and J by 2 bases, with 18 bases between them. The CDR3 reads CASSSKGAVWGNQPQHF. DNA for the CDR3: TGTGCCAGCAGCTCAAAAGGGGCGGTATGGGGCAATCAGCCCCAGCATTTT. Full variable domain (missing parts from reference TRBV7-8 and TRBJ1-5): GAGVSQSPRYKVAKRGQDVALRCDPISGHVSLFWYQQALGQGPEFLTYFQNEAQLDKSGLPSDRFFAERPEGSVSTLKIQRTQQEDSAVYLCASSSKGAVWGNQPQHFGDGTRLSIL.

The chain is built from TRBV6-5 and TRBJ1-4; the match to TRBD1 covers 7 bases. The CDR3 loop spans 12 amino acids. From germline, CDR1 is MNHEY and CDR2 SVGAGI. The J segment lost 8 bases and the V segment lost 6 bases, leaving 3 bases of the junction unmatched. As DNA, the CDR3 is TGTGCCAGCAGGACAGGGACGGAAAAACTGTTTTTT. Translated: CASRTGTEKLFF.

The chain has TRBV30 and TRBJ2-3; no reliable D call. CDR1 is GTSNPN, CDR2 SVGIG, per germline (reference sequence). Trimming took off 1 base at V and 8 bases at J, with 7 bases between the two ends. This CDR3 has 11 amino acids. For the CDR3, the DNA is TGTGCCTGGAGTGGAGAAGGTACGCAGTATTTT. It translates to CAWSGEGTQYF.

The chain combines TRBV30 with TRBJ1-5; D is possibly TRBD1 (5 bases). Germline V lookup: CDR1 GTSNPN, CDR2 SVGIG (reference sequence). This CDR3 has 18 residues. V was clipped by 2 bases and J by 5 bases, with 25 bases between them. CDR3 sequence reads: CAWSSSPHETGDHQPQHF. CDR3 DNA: TGTGCCTGGAGTTCTAGTCCCCATGAAACAGGAGACCATCAGCCCCAGCATTTT.

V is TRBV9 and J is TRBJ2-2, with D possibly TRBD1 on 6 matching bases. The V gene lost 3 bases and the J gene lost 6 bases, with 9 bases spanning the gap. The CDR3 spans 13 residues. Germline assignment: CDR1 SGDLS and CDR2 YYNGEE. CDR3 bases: TGTGCCAGCAGCGCAACAGGGTCCGGGGAGCTGTTTTTT. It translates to CASSATGSGELFF.

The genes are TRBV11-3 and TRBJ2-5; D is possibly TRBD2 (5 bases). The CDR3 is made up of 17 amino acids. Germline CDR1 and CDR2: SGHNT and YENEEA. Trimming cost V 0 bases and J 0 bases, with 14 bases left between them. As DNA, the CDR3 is TGTGCCAGCAGCTTAGATCGCCCGGACTCGTACCAAGAGACCCAGTACTTC. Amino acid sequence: CASSLDRPDSYQETQYF.

This CDR3 is CASSPSGPMNTEAFF. The CDR3 nucleotides read TGTGCCAGCAGCCCCTCGGGGCCTATGAACACTGAAGCTTTCTTT. This chain uses TRBV9 with TRBJ1-1; D is possibly TRBD1 (5 bases). The CDR3 has 15 amino acids. Trimming pared 4 bases from V and 0 bases from J, leaving 13 bases between. The germline gives CDR1 SGDLS, CDR2 YYNGEE.

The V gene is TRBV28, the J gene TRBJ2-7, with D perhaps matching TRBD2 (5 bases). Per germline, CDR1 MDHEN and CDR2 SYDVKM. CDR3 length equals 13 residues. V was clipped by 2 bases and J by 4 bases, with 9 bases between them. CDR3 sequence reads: CASSLTGMYEQYF. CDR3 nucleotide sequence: TGTGCCAGCAGTTTAACGGGGATGTACGAGCAGTACTTC.

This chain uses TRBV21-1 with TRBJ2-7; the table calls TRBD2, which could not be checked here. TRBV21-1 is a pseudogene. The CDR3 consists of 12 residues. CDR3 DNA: TGTGCCAGCAGCCCACTGACCTACGAGCAGTACTTC. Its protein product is CASSPLTYEQYF.

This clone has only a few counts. CDR3 DNA: TGTGCCAGCACCAATCGTGGGGGGGGTGAACTGTTTTTT. This codes for CASTNRGGGELFF. The J gene is TRBJ1-4, the V gene TRBV28; possible D gene TRBD1, 5 bases. CDR1 is MDHEN and CDR2 is SYDVKM in the germline V gene. The CDR3 has 13 residues. V was cut by 7 bases and J by 12 bases, with 18 bases left in between.

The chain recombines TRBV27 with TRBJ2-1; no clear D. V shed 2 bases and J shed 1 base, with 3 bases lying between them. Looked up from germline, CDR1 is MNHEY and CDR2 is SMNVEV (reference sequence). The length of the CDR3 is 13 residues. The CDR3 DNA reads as TGTGCCAGCAGTTTAGATTCCTACAATGAGCAGTTCTTC. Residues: CASSLDSYNEQFF.